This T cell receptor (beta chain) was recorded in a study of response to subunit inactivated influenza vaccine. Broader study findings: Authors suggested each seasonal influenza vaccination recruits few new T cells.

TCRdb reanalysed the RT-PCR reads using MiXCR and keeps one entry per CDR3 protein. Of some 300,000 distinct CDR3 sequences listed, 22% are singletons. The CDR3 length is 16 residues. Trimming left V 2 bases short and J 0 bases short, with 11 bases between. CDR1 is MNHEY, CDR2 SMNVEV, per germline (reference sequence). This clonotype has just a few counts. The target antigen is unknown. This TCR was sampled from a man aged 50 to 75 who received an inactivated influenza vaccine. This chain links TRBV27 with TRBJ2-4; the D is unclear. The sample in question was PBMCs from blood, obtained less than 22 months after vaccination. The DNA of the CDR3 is TGTGCCAGCAGTTTAGGGCTGAATTTAGCCAAAAACATTCAGTACTTC. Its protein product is CASSLGLNLAKNIQYF.